This TCR beta chain was found in a study of T cell clonality in common variable immunodeficiency. Regarding the study as a whole: CVID subjects showed higher TCRbeta clonality than healthy controls. The cause of increased CVID clonality remains unclear without subpopulation sequencing.

The CDR3 is 17 residues long. Germline values: CDR1 LNHDA, CDR2 SQIVND (reference sequence). Trimming pared 3 bases from V and 2 bases from J, leaving 16 bases between. This clone was seen ten or more times. The antigen is undetermined. The sequenced fragment ends 3 residues before the CDR3 boundary, so the rest is inferred from the germline J gene. Most patients and controls had Caucasian heritage. Equal genomic DNA amounts from CVID and control samples were sequenced. Clones were sequenced by immunoSEQ multiplex PCR, and TCRdb holds only the in-frame ones, with some missing. This sample carries about 34,000 clones, none of them present only once.

Specimen: peripheral blood mononuclear cells. The gene calls are TRBV19 and TRBJ2-2, with a weak D call TRBD1 (6 bases). The source of this sequence is a person aged 18 to 70 in good health. The CDR3 protein is CASSMNLDRRNTGELFF. The CDR3 DNA, read in part, is TGTGCCAGTAGTATGAATTTGGACAGACGCAACACCGGGGAG.